This T cell receptor beta chain was identified during a study of OX40 agonist ivuxolimab in advanced cancers. Findings of the study overall: Expanded clones belonging to CD8+ T cells outnumbered, on average, those of CD4+.

Comments on this clone: Its target is not known.

The repertoire was sequenced with immunoSEQ multiplex PCR; TCRdb's copy has only in-frame clones and lacks some. Of under 95,000 clones listed, about 94% are singletons. Germline-derived CDR1 and CDR2 are LNHNV and YYDKDF (reference sequence). V shed 0 bases and J shed 7 bases, with 12 bases lying between them. The CDR3 spans 14 residues. V gene TRBV15 combines with J gene TRBJ1-2; possibly TRBD1 for D (6 bases). The sequence was collected from an adult with an advanced solid tumor such as melanoma, head and neck, liver or kidney cancer. Sequenced here: CD4+ or CD8+ T cells sorted from blood, sampled in a trial of the OX40 agonist ivuxolimab. CDR3: CATSRDTGAGGYTF. DNA for the CDR3: TGTGCCACCAGCAGAGATACGGGGGCTGGTGGCTACACCTTC.